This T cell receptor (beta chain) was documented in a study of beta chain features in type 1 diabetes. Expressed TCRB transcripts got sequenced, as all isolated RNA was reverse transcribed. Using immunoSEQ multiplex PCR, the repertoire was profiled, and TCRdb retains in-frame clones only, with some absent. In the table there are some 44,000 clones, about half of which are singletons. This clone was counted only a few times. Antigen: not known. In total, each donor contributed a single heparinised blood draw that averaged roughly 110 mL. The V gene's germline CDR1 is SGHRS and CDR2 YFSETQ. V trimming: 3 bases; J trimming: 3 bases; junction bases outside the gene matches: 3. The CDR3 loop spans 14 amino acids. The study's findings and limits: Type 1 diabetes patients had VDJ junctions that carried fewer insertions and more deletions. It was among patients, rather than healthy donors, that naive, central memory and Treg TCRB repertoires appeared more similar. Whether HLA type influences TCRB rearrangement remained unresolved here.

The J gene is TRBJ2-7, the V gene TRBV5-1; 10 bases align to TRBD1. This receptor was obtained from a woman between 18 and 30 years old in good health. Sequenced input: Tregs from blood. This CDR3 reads CASSSGQGFYEQYF. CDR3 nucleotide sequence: TGCGCCAGCAGCTCGGGACAGGGGTTCTACGAGCAGTACTTC. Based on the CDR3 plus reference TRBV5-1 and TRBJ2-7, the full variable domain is KAGVTQTPRYLIKTRGQQVTLSCSPISGHRSVSWYQQTPGQGLQFLFEYFSETQRNKGNFPGRFSGRQFSNSRSEMNVSTLELGDSALYLCASSSGQGFYEQYFGPGTRLTVT.